The 25 T cell receptor beta chains reported below all come from one sample, sequenced in a study of cytomegalovirus exposure and HLA in healthy donors. PCR used 60 Vbeta primers and 13 Jbeta primers. Assay used: immunoSEQ multiplex PCR; TCRdb lists only in-frame clones, some missing. There are fewer than 150,000 clones in the sample; 80% occur only once, and around 2.2% lies in the top ten. The sequencing input was PBMCs. The source is a man in his thirties or forties in good health and CMV-seronegative.

V and J are TRBV11-2 and TRBJ2-7; D uncertain. The CDR3 is made up of 14 amino acids. V lost 2 bases, J lost 0 bases, and 8 bases lay in between. From germline, CDR1 is SGHAT and CDR2 FQNNGV. This chain's CDR3 is CASSLTLSSYEQYF. The CDR3 nucleotides are TGTGCCAGCAGCTTAACTCTTTCCTCCTACGAGCAGTACTTC.

This clone was seen a handful of times. The rearrangement links TRBV19 to TRBJ2-2; D unresolved. The ends were cut back, 3 bases at V and 5 bases at J, with 10 bases in the middle. There are 14 residues in the CDR3. Germline V CDR1 and CDR2: LNHDA, SQIVND (reference sequence). The CDR3 DNA reads as TGTGCCAGTAGTATTGAACGAGGAACCGGGGAGCTGTTTTTT. This translates into CASSIERGTGELFF.

The chain employs TRBV7-9 and TRBJ2-1; 13 bases map to TRBD2. With V trimmed by 5 bases and J by 7 bases, 8 bases remained unmatched. CDR3 size: 16 residues. CDR1 and CDR2 from the germline V gene are SEHNR and FQNEAQ (reference sequence). The CDR3 loop is CASSPRLAGGGNEQFF. CDR3 nucleotide sequence: TGTGCCAGCAGCCCCCGACTAGCGGGAGGCGGGAATGAGCAGTTCTTC. The full variable domain, its missing parts supplied by reference TRBV7-9 and TRBJ2-1, is DTGVSQNPRHKITKRGQNVTFRCDPISEHNRLYWYRQTLGQGPEFLTYFQNEAQLEKSRLLSDRFSAERPKGSFSTLEIQRTEQGDSAMYLCASSPRLAGGGNEQFFGPGTRLTVL.

J is TRBJ2-4 and V is TRBV6-1, with 12 bases matching TRBD1. Unmatched junction bases numbered 11, after V lost 3 bases and J lost 2 bases. The germline V gene has CDR1 MNHNS and CDR2 SASEGT. This CDR3 comprises 19 residues. The CDR3 region is CASSDRPGQGAITKNIQYF. The CDR3 bases are TGTGCCAGCAGTGATCGACCGGGACAGGGGGCTATCACCAAAAACATTCAGTACTTC.

This chain links TRBV9 with TRBJ1-2; possibly TRBD1 for D (5 bases). Trimming took off 4 bases at V and 3 bases at J, with 10 bases between the two ends. CDR1 SGDLS and CDR2 YYNGEE come from the germline V gene. There are 13 residues in the CDR3. CDR3 in DNA: TGTGCCAGCAGCCCTCAGGGTGACTATGGCTACACCTTC. This encodes CASSPQGDYGYTF. Using reference TRBV9 and TRBJ1-2 for the parts outside the CDR3, the full variable domain is DSGVTQTPKHLITATGQRVTLRCSPRSGDLSVYWYQQSLDQGLQFLIQYYNGEERAKGNILERFSAQQFPDLHSELNLSSLELGDSALYFCASSPQGDYGYTFGSGTRLTVV.

This rearrangement joins TRBV29-1 to TRBJ1-1, with 9 bases that match TRBD1. Germline assignment: CDR1 SQVTM and CDR2 ANQGSEA. The CDR3 has 12 residues. The V and J ends lost 5 bases and 7 bases, in that order; junction bases with no gene match: 5. The CDR3 DNA follows: TGCAGCGTTACCGGGACAGGGATTGAAGCTTTCTTT. Protein sequence: CSVTGTGIEAFF.

The chain uses TRBV28 and TRBJ2-2, with D unresolved. V lost 3 bases and J lost 2, with 7 bases in between. Per germline, CDR1 MDHEN and CDR2 SYDVKM. The CDR3 is made up of 14 amino acids. The CDR3 coding sequence is TGTGCCAGCAGTTTCCCGGGTAACACCGGGGAGCTGTTTTTT. This gives the protein CASSFPGNTGELFF.

The chain carries TRBV4-3 and TRBJ2-7; TRBD2 agrees at 7 bases. The CDR3 extends over 16 amino acids. Germline-derived CDR1 and CDR2 are LGHNA and YSLEER. Germline trimming cut 0 bases from V and 0 bases from J; bases unmatched to any gene: 5. Here the CDR3 reads CASSQDRASGSYEQYF. The CDR3 DNA reads TGCGCCAGCAGCCAAGATAGGGCTAGCGGCTCCTACGAGCAGTACTTC.

This clone was seen a few times. The chain uses TRBV2 and TRBJ1-4; D gene uncertain. The CDR3 has 12 residues. Germline V lookup: CDR1 SNHLY, CDR2 FYNNEI. V lost 6 bases, J lost 8 bases, and 10 bases lay in between. The DNA for the CDR3 is TGTGCCAGCAGCCAAAGAGGGGAAAAACTGTTTTTT. It codes for CASSQRGEKLFF.

The V gene is TRBV2, the J gene TRBJ2-7; TRBD2 is a possible D gene (5 bases). Looked up from germline, CDR1 is SNHLY and CDR2 is FYNNEI. Trimming took off 4 bases at V and 3 bases at J, with 10 bases between the two ends. This CDR3 is 13 amino acids long. CDR3 protein: CASSGAGIYEQYF. The DNA for the CDR3 is TGTGCCAGCAGTGGGGCCGGGATCTACGAGCAGTACTTC.

This clone was seen only a few times. The rearrangement joins TRBV6-5 to TRBJ1-1, with D tentatively TRBD1 (5 bases). Germline CDR1 MNHEY, CDR2 SVGAGI. The CDR3 is made up of 15 amino acids. V lost 0 bases and J 2 bases, leaving 10 bases between the germline ends. The CDR3 DNA reads TGTGCCAGCAGTTACTCGACAGAGGTCAACACTGAAGCTTTCTTT. This encodes CASSYSTEVNTEAFF.

The V gene is TRBV11-3, the J gene TRBJ2-1, with TRBD2 identical over 13 bases. The junction had 5 bases not matched to a gene; V was cut back by 5 bases and J by 7 bases. The CDR3 is 15 amino acids. In germline, CDR1 is SGHNT, CDR2 YENEEA. CDR3: CASSPTSGRRNEQFF. The CDR3, as DNA: TGTGCCAGCAGCCCGACTAGCGGGAGGAGGAATGAGCAGTTCTTC.

The rearrangement joins TRBV7-9 to TRBJ2-5; D not resolved. Germline V CDR1 and CDR2: SEHNR, FQNEAQ (reference sequence). Trimming stripped 3 bases from V and 5 bases from J, with 7 bases between. The CDR3 is 12 residues long. CDR3 residues: CASSFGSETQYF. The CDR3 DNA is TGTGCCAGCAGCTTCGGGTCGGAGACCCAGTACTTC.

CDR3 in amino acids: CASSFRGRAYEQYF. The CDR3 bases are TGCGCCAGCAGCTTTAGGGGCAGAGCCTACGAGCAGTACTTC. The chain employs TRBV5-1 and TRBJ2-7; perhaps TRBD1 as D (5 bases). CDR3 length equals 14 residues. Trimming left V 2 bases short and J 2 bases short, with 11 bases between. Germline assignment: CDR1 SGHRS and CDR2 YFSETQ.

The chain combines TRBV27 with TRBJ2-1, with 8 bases matching TRBD2. Germline lookup yields CDR1 MNHEY and CDR2 SMNVEV (reference sequence). With 2 bases clipped from V and 8 bases from J, the junction kept 5 bases outside the gene matches. This CDR3 is built from 14 residues. In DNA form, the CDR3 reads TGTGCCAGCAGTTTACTAGCGGGTGCTTATGAGCAGTTCTTC. This gives the protein CASSLLAGAYEQFF.

V and J are TRBV9 and TRBJ2-5; 7 bases match TRBD2. The CDR3 is 15 amino acids. In germline, CDR1 is SGDLS, CDR2 YYNGEE. The ends lost 4 bases at V and 5 bases at J; junction bases unmatched: 11. The CDR3 DNA reads TGTGCCAGCAGCCCCGGCGGGAGCGGGATCGAGACCCAGTACTTC. Amino acid sequence: CASSPGGSGIETQYF.

This rearrangement joins TRBV28 to TRBJ1-2; 7 bases align to TRBD1. From germline, CDR1 is MDHEN and CDR2 SYDVKM. V was pared by 8 bases and J by 3 bases, with 12 bases of the junction left unmatched. CDR3 length: 15 amino acids. The CDR3 DNA reads as TGTGCCAGCCGACGACCTTACAGGGGAGACTATGGCTACACCTTC. The encoded protein is CASRRPYRGDYGYTF.

This clone was counted a few times. The chain employs TRBV28 and TRBJ2-7; D is perhaps TRBD1 (5 bases). Germline loops: CDR1 MDHEN, CDR2 SYDVKM. The CDR3 runs to 14 residues. Trimming shortened V by 5 bases and J by 5 bases, and 16 bases separated the two germline ends. The chain's CDR3 is CASSPRTSQHEQYF. CDR3 nucleotides: TGTGCCAGCAGTCCAAGGACATCCCAACACGAGCAGTACTTC.

This sequence joins TRBV6-6 and TRBJ2-2; no definite D call. Germline V CDR1 and CDR2: MNHNY, SVGAGI (reference sequence). V shed 6 bases and J shed 0 bases, with 8 bases lying between them. The CDR3 has 14 amino acids. CDR3 loop: CASRGRTNTGELFF. DNA for the CDR3: TGTGCCAGCAGGGGCAGGACGAACACCGGGGAGCTGTTTTTT.

The chain links TRBV28 to TRBJ2-2; D might be TRBD2 (5 bases). The CDR3 runs 13 residues. Trimming removed 9 bases from V and 4 bases from J, with 12 bases in between. The germline V gene encodes CDR1 MDHEN and CDR2 SYDVKM. CDR3: CASSGGPTGELFF. The DNA for the CDR3 is TGTGCCAGTAGTGGCGGGCCCACCGGGGAGCTGTTTTTT.

The chain has TRBV5-6 and TRBJ2-1; no clear D gene. V was cut by 1 base and J by 6 bases, with 5 bases left in between. Germline V gene lookup returns CDR1 SGHDT and CDR2 YYEEEE. CDR3 length equals 12 residues. The CDR3 region has the DNA TGTGCCAGCAGCTTGAGACTCAATGAGCAGTTCTTC. This codes for CASSLRLNEQFF.

The chain joins TRBV9 to TRBJ2-3, with TRBD2 identical over 10 bases. With 0 bases clipped from V and 2 bases from J, the junction kept 3 bases outside the gene matches. This CDR3 has 16 residues. The germline V gene has CDR1 SGDLS and CDR2 YYNGEE. In DNA, the CDR3 is TGTGCCAGCAGCGTAGAGACTAGCGGGTACACAGATACGCAGTATTTT. Protein: CASSVETSGYTDTQYF.

V gene TRBV2 combines with J gene TRBJ2-7; unclear D gene. The CDR3 totals 14 residues. CDR1 is SNHLY and CDR2 is FYNNEI in the germline V gene. Deletions cut 5 bases from V and 0 bases from J, with 11 bases between. The CDR3 region is CASSPDFFSYEQYF. Written as DNA, the CDR3 is TGTGCCAGCAGTCCAGACTTCTTCTCCTACGAGCAGTACTTC.

CDR3 amino acids: CASSEYGGTGRYEQYF. The CDR3 coding sequence is TGTGCCAGCAGTGAATATGGGGGGACAGGGCGCTACGAGCAGTACTTC. The chain employs TRBV25-1 and TRBJ2-7, with 9 bases identical to TRBD1. CDR3 length equals 16 residues. The V gene's germline CDR1 is MGHDK and CDR2 SYGVNS. V shed 0 bases, J shed 3 bases, and the junction held 6 bases outside the gene matches.

This chain links TRBV10-3 with TRBJ1-5, with no clear D. With 2 bases removed from V and 7 bases from J, the gap between germline ends came to 15 bases. The CDR3 totals 15 residues. Germline CDR1 and CDR2: ENHRY and SYGVKD. The CDR3 DNA is TGTGCCATCAGTGAGGGCCCGGGAATCGACCAGCCCCAGCATTTT. This sequence encodes CAISEGPGIDQPQHF.